These 29 T cell receptor beta chains originate from one sample sequenced in a study of T cell repertoires in cytomegalovirus infection (dated by TCRdb to about 2019). The treatment or condition tag for this specimen amounts to: in vitro stimulation with specific CMV peptide epitopes to enrich CMV-specific T cells. TCRdb records Illumina HiSeq 1500 as the sequencer. Through fastp at Q25 and MiXCR, TCRdb rebuilt clones from the public reads, retaining in-frame beta chains. CDR3 protein sequences are deduplicated, and each keeps its most common genes and DNA. This sample is represented by some 320,000 distinct CDR3 sequences; about 27% of them were singletons. The ten largest clones capture about 19% of the sample. The antigens for these receptors are not known. The input for sequencing was cultured PBMCs, taken from culture after CMV antigen stimulation. Receptor source: a human donor in good health (CMV status not recorded). Some clones in this sample may be carry-over from other donors' samples.

This clonotype was observed a few times. The chain combines TRBV10-3 with TRBJ2-7, with 10 nucleotides matching TRBD2. The CDR3 extends over 15 amino acids. Germline CDR1 is ENHRY and CDR2 is SYGVKD. The junction had 3 bases not matched to a gene; V was cut back by 4 bases and J by 0 bases. For the CDR3, the DNA is TGTGCCATCAGTGCTAGCGGGAGAGGCTCCTACGAGCAGTACTTC. Translated, it gives CAISASGRGSYEQYF.

This clonotype was detected a few times. The chain joins TRBV29-1 to TRBJ1-4; D remains unclear. Germline CDR1 is SQVTM and CDR2 is ANQGSEA. With 0 bases removed from V and 7 bases from J, the gap between germline ends came to 9 bases. The CDR3 has 13 amino acids. CDR3 DNA sequence: TGCAGCGTTGAAGATGGCCTCGGTGAAAAACTGTTTTTT. Its translation is CSVEDGLGEKLFF.

This clonotype was detected ten times or more. The chain joins TRBV4-2 to TRBJ2-1; 7 bases map to TRBD2. Germline CDR1 is LGHNA and CDR2 is YNFKEQ. CDR3 length: 15 residues. V shed 0 bases and J 9 bases; nucleotides not matched to a gene: 8. The CDR3 reads CASSQDASGAVEQFF. The CDR3 DNA follows: TGTGCCAGCAGCCAAGACGCTAGCGGAGCGGTTGAGCAGTTCTTC.

This clonotype is deemed medium-sized. Written as DNA, the CDR3 is TGTGCCAGCAGCTCAGGGGCTAGTCCTTACAATGAGCAGTTCTTC. This gives the protein CASSSGASPYNEQFF. The V call is TRBV7-2, the J call TRBJ2-1, with D tentatively TRBD1 (6 bases). Germline loops: CDR1 SGHTA, CDR2 FQGNSA. This CDR3 is built from 15 residues. The V and J ends lost 4 bases and 4 bases respectively, with 14 bases between them.

This clonotype was picked up a small number of times. The chain links TRBV23-1 to TRBJ2-4, with D tentatively TRBD2 (5 bases). TRBV23-1 is classed as an ORF, of uncertain function. The CDR3 totals 18 residues. V was shortened by 3 bases and J by 4 bases, with 22 bases between the two germline ends. DNA for the CDR3: TGCGCCAGCAGTCATGGGCCGTTGGGAGAGGGCTCAAAAAACATTCAGTACTTC. Translation gives CASSHGPLGEGSKNIQYF.

The chain couples TRBV6-1 to TRBJ1-3; no clear D. In germline, CDR1 is MNHNS, CDR2 SASEGT. Trimming shortened V by 9 bases and J by 2 bases, and 17 bases separated the two germline ends. This CDR3 region has 15 residues. Here the CDR3 DNA reads TGTGCCAGTCGTTTAGACCCCGGCGCTGGAAACACCATATATTTT. This translates into CASRLDPGAGNTIYF.

The chain joins TRBV30 to TRBJ1-5; D gene uncertain. Trimming removed 3 bases from V and 8 bases from J, with 11 bases in between. From germline, CDR1 is GTSNPN and CDR2 SVGIG (reference sequence). This CDR3 spans 12 amino acids. In DNA, the CDR3 is TGTGCCTGGAGGACGGATTCTGAGCCCCAGCATTTT. Amino acid sequence: CAWRTDSEPQHF.

In its sample, this clonotype was seen a few times. This sequence joins TRBV7-8 and TRBJ1-5; D is unclear. With 2 bases removed from V and 1 base from J, the gap between germline ends came to 6 bases. CDR3 length: 14 amino acids. Germline V gene sequence: CDR1 SGHVS, CDR2 FQNEAQ. The CDR3 spells CASSLYSSNQPQHF. The CDR3 DNA follows: TGTGCCAGCAGCTTATACAGCAGCAATCAGCCCCAGCATTTT.

CDR3 sequence: CASGSSNARDRGFEQFF. As DNA, the CDR3 is TGTGCTAGTGGTTCATCGAACGCCCGGGACAGGGGATTTGAGCAGTTCTTC. The chain joins TRBV12-5 to TRBJ2-1; 10 bases agree with TRBD1. CDR1 and CDR2 from the germline V gene are LGHNT and FRNRAP. The CDR3 is 17 amino acids. Germline trimming cut 4 bases from V and 9 bases from J; bases unmatched to any gene: 15.

This clonotype was counted between two and nine times. The chain has TRBV20-1 and TRBJ2-3, with D perhaps matching TRBD1 (5 bases). This CDR3 comprises 14 residues. Germline V lookup: CDR1 DFQATT, CDR2 SNEGSKA (reference sequence). Trimming took 1 base from V and 2 from J, leaving 10 bases between them. The CDR3 loop reads CSARVDRYTDTQYF. The DNA for the CDR3 is TGCAGTGCTAGAGTTGACAGATACACAGATACGCAGTATTTT.

The gene calls are TRBV19 and TRBJ2-7, with TRBD1 as a possible D gene (5 bases). Trimming removed 6 bases at V and 5 bases at J, with 11 bases between. Germline V gene lookup returns CDR1 LNHDA and CDR2 SQIVND (reference sequence). This CDR3 is 12 amino acids long. The CDR3 region has the DNA TGTGCCAGTAGCTCGGAAGGGGACGAGCAGTACTTC. Its protein is CASSSEGDEQYF.

A few counts support this clonotype. The chain combines TRBV19 with TRBJ2-2; 8 positions match TRBD2. CDR1 and CDR2 from the germline V gene are LNHDA and SQIVND (reference sequence). Trimming removed 5 bases from V and 6 bases from J; junction bases left unmatched: 11. The CDR3 covers 16 residues. The CDR3 here is CASSPSGLGAAGELFF. CDR3 nucleotides: TGTGCCAGTAGTCCTAGCGGGCTAGGTGCTGCCGGGGAGCTGTTTTTT.

The chain joins TRBV20-1 to TRBJ2-1, with 8 bases fitting TRBD2. V lost 6 bases, J lost 9 bases, and 16 bases stayed unmatched. The germline gives CDR1 DFQATT, CDR2 SNEGSKA (reference sequence). The CDR3 covers 15 residues. The CDR3: CSAREPGLGIREQFF. In DNA, the CDR3 is TGCAGTGCCCGTGAACCGGGACTAGGAATTCGTGAGCAGTTCTTC.

This chain links TRBV7-8 with TRBJ1-1; TRBD1 matches at 8 bases. Germline V lookup: CDR1 SGHVS, CDR2 FQNEAQ. V dropped 5 bases and J dropped 5; count of bases not matched to a gene: 10. This CDR3 spans 15 amino acids. The CDR3 DNA is TGTGCCAGCAGCCCCTACCAGGGGGCTTGGACTGAAGCTTTCTTT. Protein sequence: CASSPYQGAWTEAFF.

This clonotype occurred many times. The V gene is TRBV4-1, the J gene TRBJ1-2; D call uncertain. The CDR3 runs to 14 residues. Germline V CDR1 and CDR2: MGHRA, YSYEKL. The V gene lost 1 base and the J gene lost 7 bases, with 13 bases spanning the gap. The CDR3: CASSQVVREGGYTF. The CDR3 coding sequence is TGCGCCAGCAGCCAAGTCGTAAGAGAGGGTGGCTACACCTTC.

This clonotype was counted between two and nine times. The chain uses TRBV19 and TRBJ1-1; a weak D match, TRBD1 (6 bases). Trimming removed 4 bases at V and 4 bases at J, with 10 bases between. The CDR3 is 13 amino acids. CDR1 and CDR2 from the germline V gene are LNHDA and SQIVND (reference sequence). The CDR3: CASSRGLGTEAFF. CDR3 in DNA: TGTGCCAGTAGTAGGGGGCTCGGCACTGAAGCTTTCTTT.

A few counts support this clonotype. The chain has TRBV20-1 and TRBJ1-5, with 8 bases identical to TRBD1. Germline V gene sequence: CDR1 DFQATT, CDR2 SNEGSKA (reference sequence). CDR3 length equals 15 residues. Losses at the gene ends were 1 base for V and 1 base for J; bases not matched to a gene: 3. The DNA for the CDR3 is TGCAGTGCTAGAGTACAGGGGGGGAGCAATCAGCCCCAGCATTTT. Translated: CSARVQGGSNQPQHF.

This clonotype was recorded a few times. The V gene is TRBV11-1, the J gene TRBJ1-6, with TRBD1 identical over 12 bases. The length of the CDR3 is 16 residues. CDR1 and CDR2 from the germline V gene are SGHAT and FQDESV (reference sequence). V dropped 2 bases and J dropped 9; count of bases not matched to a gene: 5. The CDR3 nucleotides read TGTGCCAGCAGCTTATCCGGGGACAGGGGGCGTTCACCCCTCCACTTT. As protein: CASSLSGDRGRSPLHF.

The V gene is TRBV7-3, the J gene TRBJ1-6; no definite D call. This CDR3 region has 17 residues. The germline V and J ends were trimmed by 2 bases and 9 bases, with 20 bases remaining between them. Per the germline V gene, CDR1 is SGHTA and CDR2 is FQGTGA. CDR3 nucleotides: TGTGCCAGCAGCTTAGCATCCTCGGTCACTCTGAGTTCACCCCTCCACTTT. Translation gives CASSLASSVTLSSPLHF.

This chain joins TRBV4-1 and TRBJ1-2, with 7 bases aligning to TRBD1. The CDR3 covers 15 residues. Trimming removed 2 bases from V and 2 bases from J; junction bases left unmatched: 5. From germline, CDR1 is MGHRA and CDR2 YSYEKL. As DNA, the CDR3 is TGCGCCAGCAGCCAACCCGGGACAGCCAACTATGGCTACACCTTC. Translating gives CASSQPGTANYGYTF.

This clonotype has only a few counts. The chain is built from TRBV7-9 and TRBJ2-7; D might be TRBD2 (6 bases). The germline CDR1 and CDR2 sequences are SEHNR and FQNEAQ (reference sequence). The CDR3 sequence is 13 residues long. V lost 5 bases, J lost 7 bases, and 15 bases lay in between. CDR3 region: CASSRRGEWEQYF. Written as DNA, the CDR3 is TGTGCCAGCAGCCGGCGGGGAGAATGGGAGCAGTACTTC.

About this clonotype: A single base separates this from a much larger clone, so it may be a read error. The rearrangement joins TRBV7-8 to TRBJ1-1; D not certain. The germline V gene has CDR1 SGHVS and CDR2 FQNEAQ. The CDR3 extends over 14 amino acids. The V end lost 0 bases, the J end lost 2 bases, and 7 bases lay between the germline ends. In DNA, the CDR3 is TGTGCCAGCAGCTTAGCGTCCTGTAACACTGAAGCTTTCTTT. This translates into CASSLASCNTEAFF.

The J gene is TRBJ2-3, the V gene TRBV20-1; maybe TRBD2 (5 bases). CDR1 and CDR2 from the germline V gene are DFQATT and SNEGSKA (reference sequence). Trimming left V 5 bases short and J 2 bases short, with 17 bases between. The CDR3 loop spans 15 amino acids. As DNA, the CDR3 is TGCAGTGCTCGTTCCTTAGCGACCGCCACAGATACGCAGTATTTT. It codes for CSARSLATATDTQYF.

This clonotype was picked up a small number of times. This chain links TRBV7-3 with TRBJ1-2, with 7 positions matching TRBD1. The V gene's germline CDR1 is SGHTA and CDR2 FQGTGA. V trimming: 1 base; J trimming: 6 bases; junction bases outside the gene matches: 2. The CDR3 extends over 13 amino acids. This CDR3 is CASSLNRGDGYTF. CDR3 coding DNA: TGTGCCAGCAGCTTAAACAGGGGTGATGGCTACACCTTC.

This clonotype turned up a few times. The chain links TRBV7-9 to TRBJ2-7; TRBD1 might be the D (6 bases). Germline V CDR1 and CDR2: SEHNR, FQNEAQ (reference sequence). V was pared by 4 bases and J by 0 bases, with 13 bases between. The CDR3 has 15 residues. The CDR3 spells CASSSVVRGSYEQYF. The CDR3 DNA is TGTGCCAGCAGCTCAGTGGTCAGGGGCTCCTACGAGCAGTACTTC.

This chain joins TRBV18 and TRBJ1-2, with D perhaps matching TRBD1 (6 bases). V lost 3 bases, J lost 7 bases, and 15 bases lay in between. Germline V gene sequence: CDR1 KGHSH, CDR2 LQKENI. The CDR3 spans 14 residues. In nucleotides, the CDR3 is TGTGCCAGCTCACCCGAGGGACAAAGTGGTGGCTACACCTTC. Translation: CASSPEGQSGGYTF. The full variable domain, with the rest looked up from reference TRBV18 and TRBJ1-2, is NAGVMQNPRHLVRRRGQEARLRCSPMKGHSHVYWYRQLPEEGLKFMVYLQKENIIDESGMPKERFSAEFPKEGPSILRIQQVVRGDSAAYFCASSPEGQSGGYTFGSGTRLTVV.

This clonotype was counted a few times. CDR3 bases: TGTGCCAGCACCCCCGTGGGGGGAGTCAAGACTGAAGCTTTCTTT. Amino acid sequence: CASTPVGGVKTEAFF. The J gene is TRBJ1-1, the V gene TRBV7-2, with a possible D match to TRBD1 (5 bases). This CDR3 spans 15 amino acids. V was shortened by 7 bases and J by 5 bases, with 20 bases between the two germline ends. The germline V gene encodes CDR1 SGHTA and CDR2 FQGNSA. Together with reference TRBV7-2 and TRBJ1-1, the CDR3 gives the full variable domain: GAGVSQSPSNKVTEKGKDVELRCDPISGHTALYWYRQSLGQGLEFLIYFQGNSAPDKSGLPSDRFSAERTGGSVSTLTIQRTQQEDSAVYLCASTPVGGVKTEAFFGQGTRLTVV.

In the case of this clonotype: The junction shows a germline mismatch at one end, possibly a read error. The rearrangement uses TRBV4-1 and TRBJ2-5; D may be TRBD1 (6 bases). Germline lookup yields CDR1 MGHRA and CDR2 YSYEKL. This CDR3 region has 15 residues. The CDR3 reads CASSQGSAGEETQYF. Here the CDR3 DNA reads TGTGCCAGCAGCCAAGGATCAGCAGGGGAAGAGACCCAGTACTTC.

The chain couples TRBV6-1 to TRBJ1-3; 7 bases align to TRBD1. The J segment lost 3 bases and the V segment lost 5 bases, leaving 4 bases of the junction unmatched. CDR1 is MNHNS, CDR2 SASEGT, per germline. The CDR3 length is 14 residues. The CDR3 loop reads CASSMTGIGNTIYF. CDR3 coding DNA: TGTGCCAGCAGTATGACAGGGATTGGAAACACCATATATTTT.